This T cell receptor (beta chain) appears in the sequencing data of a study of OX40 agonist ivuxolimab in advanced cancers. On the study more broadly: At 65% to 85% male, the cohort had a mean age of about 60 years, ranging from about 23 to 80. Overall study results and limits: Patients with a partial response at 0.1-3.0 mg/kg had among the lowest clonal expansion. Expanded clones were, on average, more numerous in CD8+ T cells than in CD4+.

About this clone itself: Antigen specificity is unknown.

Data came from immunoSEQ multiplex PCR; TCRdb stores just in-frame clones and leaves some out. The sample has some 86,000 clones, 90% seen once. Systemic immunosuppression or autoimmune disease history was grounds to exclude patients. The receptor was derived from an adult with an advanced solid tumor such as melanoma, head and neck, liver or kidney cancer. Here the sequenced sample was CD4+ or CD8+ T cells sorted from blood, taken in a trial of the OX40 agonist ivuxolimab.

The DNA of the CDR3 is TGTGCCAGCAGCCTAGAGGGGCGGAACACTGAAGCTTTCTTT. It is translated as CASSLEGRNTEAFF. The chain employs TRBV7-8 and TRBJ1-1; maybe TRBD1 (5 bases). The V gene's germline CDR1 is SGHVS and CDR2 FQNEAQ. V lost 5 bases, J lost 1 base, and 11 bases lay in between. This CDR3 spans 14 amino acids.